These 18 T cell receptor beta chains were all obtained from the same sample, sequenced in a study of blood T cells in healthy people across ages. Together with a sample-barcoded 5' primer, a J-beta primer mix was included in a second PCR lasting roughly 6 to 12 cycles. TCRdb passed the 5' RACE reads through MiXCR, listing each CDR3 protein once. This table holds roughly 900,000 distinct CDR3 sequences, roughly 48% found once. What was sequenced was blood. The receptors shown here come from a man aged 25-45 years in good health.

The V and J genes are TRBV7-2 and TRBJ1-4, with D possibly matching TRBD1 (5 bases). CDR1 is SGHTA and CDR2 is FQGNSA in the germline V gene. The CDR3 loop spans 13 amino acids. The V gene lost 6 bases and the J gene lost 5 bases, with 10 bases spanning the gap. This chain's CDR3 is CASRYRQNEKLFF. DNA of the CDR3: TGTGCCAGCAGATACCGACAGAATGAAAAACTGTTTTTT.

The chain links TRBV20-1 to TRBJ2-3; either TRBD1 or TRBD2 may supply D (5 bases each). The CDR3 runs to 14 residues. Trimming left V 1 base short and J 4 bases short, with 12 bases between. CDR1 DFQATT and CDR2 SNEGSKA come from the germline V gene (reference sequence). The CDR3 nucleotides are TGCAGTGCTAGAGGTTTGGGGGTCCCAGATACGCAGTATTTT. Translating it yields CSARGLGVPDTQYF.

This clonotype is a singleton in its sample. The chain is built from TRBV2 and TRBJ1-1; 9 bases fit TRBD1. CDR1 and CDR2 from the germline V gene are SNHLY and FYNNEI. The V gene end was trimmed by 6 bases and the J gene end by 3 bases; junction bases not matched to a gene: 5. This CDR3 has 14 amino acids. This CDR3 is CASSGTGRDTEAFF. CDR3 in DNA: TGTGCCAGCAGCGGGACAGGGAGAGACACTGAAGCTTTCTTT.

The genes are TRBV6-1 and TRBJ1-6; D call uncertain. V shed 7 bases and J shed 9 bases, with 16 bases lying between them. Germline V CDR1 and CDR2: MNHNS, SASEGT. This CDR3 has 14 residues. CDR3 DNA sequence: TGTGCCAGCACCGGGGTCCAGGAAGGTTCACCCCTCCACTTT. Translation gives CASTGVQEGSPLHF.

This clonotype was counted between two and nine times. This chain links TRBV7-3 with TRBJ2-6, with 9 nucleotides matching TRBD1. In germline, CDR1 is SGHTA, CDR2 FQGTGA. The J segment lost 0 bases and the V segment lost 5 bases, leaving 8 bases of the junction unmatched. The CDR3 sequence is 18 residues long. The CDR3 spells CASSMTGGDGSGANVLTF. The CDR3 nucleotides read TGTGCCAGCAGCATGACAGGGGGGGATGGCTCTGGGGCCAACGTCCTGACTTTC.

This clonotype was counted between two and nine times. CDR3 sequence (DNA): TGCGCCAGCAGCCAAGAACGACGGTGGTCTAGCACAGATACGCAGTATTTT. Protein: CASSQERRWSSTDTQYF. The chain is built from TRBV4-3 and TRBJ2-3; D unresolved. CDR3 size: 17 residues. V was cut by 0 bases and J by 0 bases, with 13 bases left in between. Germline assignment: CDR1 LGHNA and CDR2 YSLEER.

The V gene is TRBV9, the J gene TRBJ2-7, with D perhaps matching TRBD2 (5 bases). Looked up from germline, CDR1 is SGDLS and CDR2 is YYNGEE. The ends were cut back, 0 bases at V and 2 bases at J, with 12 bases in the middle. The CDR3 loop spans 15 amino acids. The CDR3 region is CASSVVPEGTYEQYF. CDR3 DNA: TGTGCCAGCAGCGTAGTACCAGAGGGAACCTACGAGCAGTACTTC.

This clonotype was counted only a few times. This chain connects TRBV20-1 to TRBJ2-5; TRBD2 aligns across 8 bases. V trimming: 3 bases; J trimming: 0 bases; junction bases outside the gene matches: 6. This CDR3 contains 15 residues. Germline CDR1 reads DFQATT; CDR2 reads SNEGSKA (reference sequence). CDR3 DNA sequence: TGCAGTGCTAGCCCAAGCGGGGGCCACCAAGAGACCCAGTACTTC. Its translation is CSASPSGGHQETQYF.

The genes are TRBV7-2 and TRBJ1-2; D is possibly TRBD1 (6 bases). The CDR3 spans 14 residues. V gave up 5 bases and J gave up 2 bases, with 12 bases separating them. Germline lookup yields CDR1 SGHTA and CDR2 FQGNSA. The CDR3 reads CASSPQGLNYGYTF. The DNA for the CDR3 is TGTGCCAGCAGCCCCCAGGGGTTGAACTATGGCTACACCTTC.

The chain uses TRBV7-9 and TRBJ1-4; D call uncertain. Between the trimmed V and J ends, which lost 0 bases and 8 bases, there was a span of 13 bases. There are 15 residues in the CDR3. Germline V gene data show CDR1 as SEHNR and CDR2 as FQNEAQ (reference sequence). The CDR3 here is CASSLALGFWEKLFF. The CDR3 coding sequence is TGTGCCAGCAGCTTAGCGCTAGGATTTTGGGAAAAACTGTTTTTT.

In this sample, this clonotype turned up a few times. This chain uses TRBV5-1 with TRBJ2-1; TRBD2 agrees at 9 bases. V shed 4 bases, J shed 4 bases, and the junction held 6 bases outside the gene matches. This CDR3 is built from 15 residues. Looked up from germline, CDR1 is SGHRS and CDR2 is YFSETQ. This chain's CDR3 is CASSDGLAGYNEQFF. The CDR3, as DNA: TGCGCCAGCAGCGACGGGCTAGCGGGATACAATGAGCAGTTCTTC.

The chain joins TRBV12-3 or TRBV12-4 to TRBJ2-3; D is tentatively TRBD1 or TRBD2 (6 bases each). The CDR3 extends over 17 amino acids. V lost 6 bases and J lost 11, with 30 bases in between. The CDR3 loop is CASSGRRGPVGTDVQYF. The CDR3 coding sequence is TGTGCCAGCAGCGGTCGTCGGGGGCCGGTGGGCACAGATGTGCAGTATTTT.

This chain uses TRBV27 with TRBJ1-3; tentative D call: TRBD1 (6 bases). This CDR3 region has 15 residues. The germline gives CDR1 MNHEY, CDR2 SMNVEV (reference sequence). The V end was cut by 8 bases, the J end by 1 base, with 15 bases between. Here the CDR3 reads CASGKQGASGNTIYF. The CDR3 DNA reads TGTGCCAGCGGAAAACAGGGTGCGTCTGGAAACACCATATATTTT.

The V call is TRBV4-3, the J call TRBJ2-4; D perhaps matches TRBD1 (6 bases). Trimming shortened V by 1 base and J by 5 bases, and 9 bases separated the two germline ends. Germline CDR1 and CDR2: LGHNA and YSLEER. The CDR3 is 14 amino acids. In DNA form, the CDR3 reads TGCGCCAGCAGCCAAGGCTGGACAGAAAACATTCAGTACTTC. Translation gives CASSQGWTENIQYF.

This clonotype has only a few counts. The CDR3 nucleotides read TGTGCCAGCAAACAGGGTTACGAGCAGTACTTC. It codes for CASKQGYEQYF. This chain uses TRBV6-2 or TRBV6-3 with TRBJ2-7, with D possibly matching TRBD1 (6 bases). This CDR3 has 11 residues. Germline values: CDR1 MNHEY, CDR2 SVGEGT. V gave up 7 bases and J gave up 4 bases, with 8 bases separating them.

In this sample, this clonotype turned up a few times. The chain is built from TRBV7-2 and TRBJ2-7; perhaps TRBD2 as D (5 bases). The CDR3 is 14 amino acids. CDR1 and CDR2 (germline): SGHTA, FQGNSA. With 5 bases removed from V and 2 bases from J, the gap between germline ends came to 13 bases. CDR3 bases: TGTGCCAGCAGCCCGACTAATTTCCCCTACGAGCAGTACTTC. As protein: CASSPTNFPYEQYF.

This clonotype was detected once. The V and J genes are TRBV18 and TRBJ1-1, with D possibly TRBD1 on 6 matching bases. Germline assignment: CDR1 KGHSH and CDR2 LQKENI. This CDR3 has 15 amino acids. V gave up 2 bases and J gave up 5 bases, with 15 bases separating them. The CDR3 DNA reads as TGTGCCAGCTCACCAGCCCAGGGGCAGGGGACTGAAGCTTTCTTT. Residues: CASSPAQGQGTEAFF.

The chain uses TRBV12-3 or TRBV12-4 and TRBJ2-1; 8 nucleotides match TRBD1. V trimming: 6 bases; J trimming: 4 bases; junction bases outside the gene matches: 8. This CDR3 is built from 15 residues. CDR3 residues: CASSAGQVGYNEQFF. Written as DNA, the CDR3 is TGTGCCAGCAGCGCGGGACAGGTGGGATACAATGAGCAGTTCTTC.